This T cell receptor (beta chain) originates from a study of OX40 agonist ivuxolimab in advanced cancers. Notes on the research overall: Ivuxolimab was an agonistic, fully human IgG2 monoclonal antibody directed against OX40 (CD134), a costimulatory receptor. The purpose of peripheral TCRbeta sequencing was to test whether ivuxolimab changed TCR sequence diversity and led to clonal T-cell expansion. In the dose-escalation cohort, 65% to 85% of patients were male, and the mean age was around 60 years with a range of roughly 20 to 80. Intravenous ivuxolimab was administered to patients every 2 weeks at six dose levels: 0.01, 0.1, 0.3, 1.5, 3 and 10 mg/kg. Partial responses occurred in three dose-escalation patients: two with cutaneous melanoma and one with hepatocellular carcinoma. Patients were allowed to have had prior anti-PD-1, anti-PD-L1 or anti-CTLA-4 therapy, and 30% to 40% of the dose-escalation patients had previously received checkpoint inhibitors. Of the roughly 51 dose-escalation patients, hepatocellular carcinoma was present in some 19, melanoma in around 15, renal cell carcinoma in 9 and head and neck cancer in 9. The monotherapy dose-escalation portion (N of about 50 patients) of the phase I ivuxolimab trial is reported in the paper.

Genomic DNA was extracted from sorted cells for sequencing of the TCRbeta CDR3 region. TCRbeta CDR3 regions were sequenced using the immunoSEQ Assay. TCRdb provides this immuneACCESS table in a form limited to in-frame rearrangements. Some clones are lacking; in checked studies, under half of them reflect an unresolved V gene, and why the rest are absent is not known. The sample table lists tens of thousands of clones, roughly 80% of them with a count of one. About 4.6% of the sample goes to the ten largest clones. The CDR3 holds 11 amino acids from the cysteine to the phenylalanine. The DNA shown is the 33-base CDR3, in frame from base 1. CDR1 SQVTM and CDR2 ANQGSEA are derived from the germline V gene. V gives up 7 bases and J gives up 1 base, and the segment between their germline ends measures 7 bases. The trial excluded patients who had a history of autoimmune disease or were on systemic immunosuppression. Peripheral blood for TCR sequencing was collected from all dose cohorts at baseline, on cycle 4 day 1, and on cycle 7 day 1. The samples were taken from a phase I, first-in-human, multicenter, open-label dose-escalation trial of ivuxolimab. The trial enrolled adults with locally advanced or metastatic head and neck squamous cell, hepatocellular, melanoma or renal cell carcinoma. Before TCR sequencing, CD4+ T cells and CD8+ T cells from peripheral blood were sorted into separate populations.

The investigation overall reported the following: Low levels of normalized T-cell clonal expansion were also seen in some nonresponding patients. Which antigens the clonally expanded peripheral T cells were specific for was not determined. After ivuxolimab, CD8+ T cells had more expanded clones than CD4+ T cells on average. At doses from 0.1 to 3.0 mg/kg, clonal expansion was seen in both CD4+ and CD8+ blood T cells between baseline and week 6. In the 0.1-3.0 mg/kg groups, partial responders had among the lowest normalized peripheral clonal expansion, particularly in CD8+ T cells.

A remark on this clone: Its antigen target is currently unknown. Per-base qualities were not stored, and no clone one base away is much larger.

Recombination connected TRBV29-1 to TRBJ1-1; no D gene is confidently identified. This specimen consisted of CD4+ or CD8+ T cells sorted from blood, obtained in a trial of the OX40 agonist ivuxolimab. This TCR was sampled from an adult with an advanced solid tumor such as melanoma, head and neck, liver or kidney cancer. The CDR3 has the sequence CSAPENTEAFF. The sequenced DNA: TGCAGCGCACCAGAGAACACTGAAGCTTTCTTT.